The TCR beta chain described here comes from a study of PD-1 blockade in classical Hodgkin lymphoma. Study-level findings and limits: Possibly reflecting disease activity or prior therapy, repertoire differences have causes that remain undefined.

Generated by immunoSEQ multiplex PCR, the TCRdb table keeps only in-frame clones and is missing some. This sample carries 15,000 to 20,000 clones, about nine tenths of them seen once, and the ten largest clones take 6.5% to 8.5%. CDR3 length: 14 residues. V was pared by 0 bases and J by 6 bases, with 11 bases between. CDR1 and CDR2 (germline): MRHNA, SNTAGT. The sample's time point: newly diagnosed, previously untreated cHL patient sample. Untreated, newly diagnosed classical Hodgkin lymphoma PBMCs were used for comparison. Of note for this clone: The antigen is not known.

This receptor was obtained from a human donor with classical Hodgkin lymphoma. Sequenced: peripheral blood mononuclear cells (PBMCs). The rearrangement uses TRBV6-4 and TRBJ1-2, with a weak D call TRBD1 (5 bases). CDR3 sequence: CASSDSTEGNGYTF. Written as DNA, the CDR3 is TGTGCCAGCAGTGACTCGACCGAGGGGAATGGCTACACCTTC.